Listed below are T cell receptor beta chains from one sample, sequenced in a study of T-cell reconstitution after alpha-beta-depleted transplantation in children. One entry per CDR3 protein results from TCRdb running MiXCR on the PCR reads. The data contain approximately 650,000 distinct CDR3 sequences, about an eighth of them singletons. The material was PBMCs, obtained before TCRalphabeta/CD19-depleted stem cell transplant. The receptors here all came from a girl between 2 and 10 years old with congenital amegakaryocytic thrombocytopenia, due to receive a stem cell transplant. Each CDR3 is given with its conserved first and last residue. D genes are given only for firm matches. The size entry is marked missing in some rows and otherwise reads once, few, many or a size class.

V: TRBV2
size: few
J: TRBJ1-2
D: TRBD1
CDR3: CASSAGTDPYGYTF
DNA: TGTGCCAGCAGTGCCGGGACAGACCCCTATGGCTACACCTTC

V: TRBV27
size: many
J: TRBJ2-1
D: TRBD2
CDR3: CASSSPTSGSHEQFF
DNA: TGTGCCAGCAGTTCCCCGACTAGCGGGAGCCATGAGCAGTTCTTC

V: TRBV27
size: many
J: TRBJ2-7
D: -
CDR3: CASSPSERVDYEQYF
DNA: TGTGCCAGCAGTCCCTCTGAGCGGGTGGACTACGAGCAGTACTTC

V: TRBV7-3
size: -
J: TRBJ1-1
D: -
CDR3: CASSLLGTGEAFF
DNA: TGTGCCAGCAGCTTACTAGGGACGGGGGAAGCTTTCTTT

V: TRBV12-3/TRBV12-4
size: -
J: TRBJ2-7
D: -
CDR3: CASSLRQRGYEQYF
DNA: TGTGCCAGCAGTTTACGGCAGAGGGGCTACGAGCAGTACTTC

V: TRBV20-1
size: -
J: TRBJ1-5
D: -
CDR3: CSASRQYSNQPQHF
DNA: TGCAGTGCTAGTAGGCAGTATAGCAATCAGCCCCAGCATTTT

V: TRBV28
size: few
J: TRBJ1-1
D: -
CDR3: CASSFSTSDTEAFF
DNA: TGTGCCAGCAGTTTCAGCACATCGGACACTGAAGCTTTCTTT

V: TRBV20-1
size: few
J: TRBJ1-5
D: -
CDR3: CSARNRDQPQHF
DNA: TGCAGTGCTCGAAACCGGGATCAGCCCCAGCATTTT

V: TRBV4-1
size: many
J: TRBJ2-2
D: -
CDR3: CASSQDGGVELFF
DNA: TGCGCCAGCAGCCAAGACGGAGGCGTAGAGCTGTTTTTT

V: TRBV6-1
size: many
J: TRBJ2-3
D: -
CDR3: CASRGGLFTDTQYF
DNA: TGTGCCAGCAGAGGGGGACTCTTCACAGATACGCAGTATTTT

V: TRBV5-6
size: few
J: TRBJ2-2
D: TRBD2
CDR3: CASSWSGGPNTGELFF
DNA: TGTGCCAGCAGCTGGTCGGGAGGGCCCAACACCGGGGAGCTGTTTTTT

V: TRBV20-1
size: few
J: TRBJ2-7
D: -
CDR3: CSARPQSSYEQYF
DNA: TGCAGTGCTAGGCCCCAGAGCTCCTACGAGCAGTACTTC

V: TRBV28
size: -
J: TRBJ2-4
D: -
CDR3: CASSLGRAKNIQYF
DNA: TGTGCCAGCAGTTTGGGGAGAGCCAAAAACATTCAGTACTTC

V: TRBV6-1
size: few
J: TRBJ1-4
D: -
CDR3: CASSRGDVGEKLFF
DNA: TGTGCCAGCAGCCGCGGGGATGTCGGCGAAAAACTGTTTTTT

V: TRBV3-1
size: -
J: TRBJ2-1
D: -
CDR3: CASSQGRGTHDEQFF
DNA: TGTGCCAGCAGCCAAGGTAGGGGAACACACGATGAGCAGTTCTTC

V: TRBV20-1
size: few
J: TRBJ2-1
D: -
CDR3: CSARDLGTISNEQFF
DNA: TGCAGTGCTAGAGATCTTGGGACCATATCCAATGAGCAGTTCTTC

V: TRBV7-9
size: few
J: TRBJ2-2
D: TRBD2
CDR3: CASSPRGRDTGELFF
DNA: TGTGCCAGCAGCCCTCGGGGGAGGGACACCGGGGAGCTGTTTTTT

V: TRBV7-9
size: few
J: TRBJ1-1
D: -
CDR3: CASSYIQGKTEAFF
DNA: TGTGCCAGCAGCTACATCCAGGGTAAGACTGAAGCTTTCTTT

V: TRBV29-1
size: many
J: TRBJ2-7
D: -
CDR3: CSVEEGAYEQYF
DNA: TGCAGCGTTGAAGAGGGGGCCTACGAGCAGTACTTC

V: TRBV20-1
size: many
J: TRBJ1-5
D: -
CDR3: CSASGTDNQPQHF
DNA: TGCAGTGCTAGCGGGACGGATAATCAGCCCCAGCATTTT

V: TRBV5-1
size: many
J: TRBJ1-2
D: TRBD1
CDR3: CASSLGDSYGYTF
DNA: TGCGCCAGCAGCTTAGGGGACAGTTATGGCTACACCTTC

V: TRBV5-1
size: many
J: TRBJ2-3
D: TRBD2
CDR3: CASSFTSAGGDTQYF
DNA: TGCGCCAGCAGCTTCACTAGCGCCGGGGGGGATACGCAGTATTTT

V: TRBV20-1
size: -
J: TRBJ1-6
D: -
CDR3: CSAKAVEGIHSPLHF
DNA: TGCAGTGCTAAAGCCGTTGAGGGCATCCATTCACCCCTCCACTTT

V: TRBV12-3/TRBV12-4
size: few
J: TRBJ2-5
D: -
CDR3: CASSLPPSREETQYF
DNA: TGTGCCAGCAGTTTACCCCCCTCCAGGGAAGAGACCCAGTACTTC

V: TRBV20-1
size: few
J: TRBJ2-1
D: -
CDR3: CSANKEQFF
DNA: TGCAGTGCTAACAAGGAGCAGTTCTTC

V: TRBV10-3
size: many
J: TRBJ1-5
D: -
CDR3: CAISRDPNQPQHF
DNA: TGTGCCATCAGTCGAGACCCAAATCAGCCCCAGCATTTT

V: TRBV20-1
size: many
J: TRBJ2-7
D: -
CDR3: CSARDPGVYEQYF
DNA: TGCAGTGCTAGAGATCCGGGAGTCTACGAGCAGTACTTC

V: TRBV19
size: many
J: TRBJ2-7
D: TRBD2
CDR3: CASSSNLGLAGGYEQYF
DNA: TGTGCCAGTAGTTCTAACCTAGGACTAGCGGGAGGCTACGAGCAGTACTTC

V: TRBV29-1
size: few
J: TRBJ2-3
D: -
CDR3: CSAVGDPGGDTQYF
DNA: TGCAGCGCCGTGGGGGACCCAGGTGGAGATACGCAGTATTTT

V: TRBV10-3
size: many
J: TRBJ2-5
D: -
CDR3: CAISESSSRWETQYF
DNA: TGTGCCATCAGTGAGTCGAGCTCGAGGTGGGAGACCCAGTACTTC

V: TRBV5-1
size: -
J: TRBJ1-1
D: -
CDR3: CASSSYLQGNTEAFF
DNA: TGCGCCAGCAGCTCCTATCTACAGGGAAACACTGAAGCTTTCTTT

V: TRBV5-1
size: -
J: TRBJ2-2
D: -
CDR3: CASSLASGEGGELFF
DNA: TGCGCCAGCAGCTTGGCTTCAGGGGAAGGCGGGGAGCTGTTTTTT

V: TRBV7-9
size: -
J: TRBJ2-3
D: TRBD2
CDR3: CASSLVGLAGDTQYF
DNA: TGTGCCAGCAGCTTAGTGGGACTAGCGGGAGATACGCAGTATTTT

V: TRBV7-8
size: -
J: TRBJ2-3
D: TRBD1
CDR3: CASGWTGISTDTQYF
DNA: TGTGCCAGCGGTTGGACAGGGATTAGCACAGATACGCAGTATTTT

V: TRBV7-9
size: few
J: TRBJ1-3
D: -
CDR3: CASSYRSGNTIYF
DNA: TGTGCCAGCAGCTACAGGTCTGGAAACACCATATATTTT

V: TRBV5-1
size: -
J: TRBJ1-1
D: TRBD1
CDR3: CASSVDRGRITEAFF
DNA: TGCGCCAGCAGCGTTGACAGGGGGCGAATCACTGAAGCTTTCTTT

V: TRBV29-1
size: many
J: TRBJ2-7
D: -
CDR3: CSIRDTGYEQYF
DNA: TGCAGCATCCGGGACACCGGCTACGAGCAGTACTTC